This section outlines one T cell receptor beta chain sequence together with its context. These data originate in a study of T cell changes during pregnancy in multiple sclerosis. Some clones are missing from TCRdb's copy, which holds only in-frame ones; the method was immunoSEQ multiplex PCR. Of 17,000 or so clones listed, around 97% are singletons. CDR3 size: 15 residues. Trimming cost V 0 bases and J 2 bases; bases outside gene matches: 1. CDR1 is SGHTA, CDR2 FQGNSA, per germline. The chain links TRBV7-2 to TRBJ2-7; 10 bases fit TRBD2. The sequences come from peripheral blood, collected in the third trimester of pregnancy. This TCR was recovered from a female donor with multiple sclerosis, enrolled in a pregnancy study. CDR3 in DNA: TGTGCCAGCAGCTTAGCCGGACTAGCGGCCTACGAGCAGTACTTC. Translating gives CASSLAGLAAYEQYF.